This T cell receptor (beta chain) was profiled in a study of T cell changes during pregnancy in multiple sclerosis. Some clones are missing from TCRdb's copy, which holds only in-frame ones; the method was immunoSEQ multiplex PCR. This table has 93,000 or so clones, roughly 90% appearing once. The material was peripheral blood, obtained before pregnancy. This receptor was obtained from a female donor with multiple sclerosis, enrolled in a pregnancy study.

CDR3 in amino acids: CASSPQGVENTGELFF. As DNA, the CDR3 is TGTGCCAGCAGTCCCCAGGGGGTTGAGAACACCGGGGAGCTGTTTTTT. The chain uses TRBV28 and TRBJ2-2; 7 nucleotides agree with TRBD1. Per the germline V gene, CDR1 is MDHEN and CDR2 is SYDVKM. This CDR3 has 16 amino acids. V was clipped by 5 bases and J by 1 base; unmatched bases: 7.